This passage covers 3 T cell receptor beta chains from one sample sequenced in a study of blood T cell repertoires in COVID-19. Sequenced by immunoSEQ multiplex PCR; TCRdb stores in-frame clones only, minus some. The data hold tens of thousands of clones, with 60% to 85% observed a single time. Sequencing was performed on peripheral blood. The source is a human donor in a cohort sampled during active COVID-19.

The genes are TRBV6-2 or TRBV6-3 and TRBJ2-4; 7 positions agree with TRBD2. The CDR3 sequence is 16 residues long. Germline assignment: CDR1 MNHEY and CDR2 SVGEGT. V was clipped by 5 bases and J by 3 bases; unmatched bases: 10. CDR3 loop: CASSPTFGGGKNIQYF. The CDR3 DNA reads as TGTGCCAGCAGTCCCACCTTTGGGGGGGGCAAAAACATTCAGTACTTC.

The chain has TRBV29-1 and TRBJ2-5; TRBD1 is a possible D gene (7 bases). Trimming removed 6 bases from V and 3 bases from J, with 20 bases in between. Germline loops: CDR1 SQVTM, CDR2 ANQGSEA. This CDR3 is 15 amino acids long. CDR3 DNA sequence: TGCAGCGTCCTGGACCCCAGGGGGGCCAAAGAGACCCAGTACTTC. It specifies CSVLDPRGAKETQYF.

This clone was recorded once. The rearrangement joins TRBV29-1 to TRBJ1-2, with D possibly being TRBD1 (5 bases). The CDR3 runs 16 residues. Germline lookup yields CDR1 SQVTM and CDR2 ANQGSEA. Trimming stripped 3 bases from V and 5 bases from J, with 22 bases between. CDR3 protein: CSVEQMSGGVGYGYTF. In nucleotides, the CDR3 is TGCAGCGTTGAGCAGATGTCGGGGGGAGTAGGGTATGGCTACACCTTC.